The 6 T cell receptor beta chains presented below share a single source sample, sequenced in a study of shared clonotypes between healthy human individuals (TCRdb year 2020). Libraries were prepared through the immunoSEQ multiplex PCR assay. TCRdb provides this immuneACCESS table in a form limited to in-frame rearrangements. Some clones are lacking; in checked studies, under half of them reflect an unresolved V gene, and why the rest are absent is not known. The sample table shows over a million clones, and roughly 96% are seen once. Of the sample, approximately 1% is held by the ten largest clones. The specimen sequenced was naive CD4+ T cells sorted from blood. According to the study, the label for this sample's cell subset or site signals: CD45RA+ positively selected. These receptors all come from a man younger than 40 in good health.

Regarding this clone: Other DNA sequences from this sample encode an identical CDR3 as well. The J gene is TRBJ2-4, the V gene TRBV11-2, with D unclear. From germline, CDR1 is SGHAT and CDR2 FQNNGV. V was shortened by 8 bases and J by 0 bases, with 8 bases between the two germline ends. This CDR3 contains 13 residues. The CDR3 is CASRHLAKNIQYF. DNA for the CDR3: TGTGCCAGCCGCCACCTAGCCAAAAACATTCAGTACTTC.

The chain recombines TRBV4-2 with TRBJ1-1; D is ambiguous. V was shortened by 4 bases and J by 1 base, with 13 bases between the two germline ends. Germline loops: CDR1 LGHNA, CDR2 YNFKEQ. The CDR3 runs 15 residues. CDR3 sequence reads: CASSRQAVTNTEAFF. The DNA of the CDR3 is TGTGCCAGCAGCCGACAAGCAGTCACGAACACTGAAGCTTTCTTT.

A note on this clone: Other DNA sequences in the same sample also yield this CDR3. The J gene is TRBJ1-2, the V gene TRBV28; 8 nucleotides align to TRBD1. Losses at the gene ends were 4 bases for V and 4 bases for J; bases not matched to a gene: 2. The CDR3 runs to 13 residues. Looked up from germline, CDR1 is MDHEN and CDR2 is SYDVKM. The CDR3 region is CASSSGQGYGYTF. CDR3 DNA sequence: TGTGCCAGCAGTTCCGGACAGGGCTATGGCTACACCTTC.

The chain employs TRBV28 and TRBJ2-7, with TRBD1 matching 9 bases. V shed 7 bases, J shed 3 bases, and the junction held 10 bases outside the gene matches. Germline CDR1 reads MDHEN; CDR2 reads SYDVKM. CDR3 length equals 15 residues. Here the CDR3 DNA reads TGTGCCAGCACCCTTTTCCCGGACAGGGGCTACGAGCAGTACTTC. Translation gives CASTLFPDRGYEQYF.

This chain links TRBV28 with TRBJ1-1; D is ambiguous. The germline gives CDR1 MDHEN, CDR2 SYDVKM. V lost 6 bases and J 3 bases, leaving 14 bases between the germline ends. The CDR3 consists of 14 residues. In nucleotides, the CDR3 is TGTGCCAGCAGCTCCAGAGACCCCTACACTGAAGCTTTCTTT. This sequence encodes CASSSRDPYTEAFF.

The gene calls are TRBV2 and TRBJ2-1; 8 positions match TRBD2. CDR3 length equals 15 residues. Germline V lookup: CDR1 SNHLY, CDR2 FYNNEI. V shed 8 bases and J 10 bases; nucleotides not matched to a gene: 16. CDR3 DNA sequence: TGTGCCAGCCGTACAGTCGGCGGGAGGCCGTTGGAGCAGTTCTTC. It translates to CASRTVGGRPLEQFF.